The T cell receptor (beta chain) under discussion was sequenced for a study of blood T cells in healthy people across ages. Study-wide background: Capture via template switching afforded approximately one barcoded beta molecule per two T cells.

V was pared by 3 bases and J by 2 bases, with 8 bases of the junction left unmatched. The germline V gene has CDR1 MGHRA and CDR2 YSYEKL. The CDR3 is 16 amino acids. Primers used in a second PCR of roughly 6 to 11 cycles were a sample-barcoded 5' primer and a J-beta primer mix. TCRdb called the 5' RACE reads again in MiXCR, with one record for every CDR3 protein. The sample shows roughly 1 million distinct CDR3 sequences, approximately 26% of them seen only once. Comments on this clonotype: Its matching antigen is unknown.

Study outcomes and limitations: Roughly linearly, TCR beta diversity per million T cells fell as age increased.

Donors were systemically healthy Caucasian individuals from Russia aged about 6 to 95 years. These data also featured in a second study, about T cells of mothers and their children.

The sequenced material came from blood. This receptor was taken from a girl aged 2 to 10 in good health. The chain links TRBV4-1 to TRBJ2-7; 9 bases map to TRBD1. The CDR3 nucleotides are TGCGCCAGCAGCCACCTACCGGGACAGGGTACCTACGAGCAGTACTTC. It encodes CASSHLPGQGTYEQYF.